These 15 T cell receptor beta chains came from one sample sequenced in a study of Graves' ophthalmopathy and Graves' hyperthyroidism. TCR beta CDR3 regions were amplified from RNA transcripts. The workflow started with a first-round RT-PCR run with HTBI primers and then moved on to a second-round multiplex PCR. TCRdb independently ran MiXCR on the multiplex PCR reads; one entry per CDR3 protein. Among some 370,000 distinct CDR3 sequences, about 18% were seen once, and the ten largest hold 2.4%. Sequencing was carried out using peripheral blood. The source is an adult woman with stable Graves' hyperthyroidism.

This clonotype occurred many times. This chain connects TRBV6-2 or TRBV6-3 to TRBJ2-4, with TRBD1 matching 7 bases. This CDR3 has 14 residues. The J segment lost 3 bases and the V segment lost 6 bases, leaving 5 bases of the junction unmatched. CDR1 is MNHEY and CDR2 is SVGEGT in the germline V gene. The CDR3 nucleotides read TGTGCCAGCAGCTCCGACAGGGACAAAAACATTCAGTACTTC. Amino acids: CASSSDRDKNIQYF.

This clonotype was recorded many times. V and J are TRBV28 and TRBJ2-2; 8 bases agree with TRBD1. Germline values: CDR1 MDHEN, CDR2 SYDVKM. There are 13 residues in the CDR3. J lost 3 bases, V lost 11 bases, and 5 bases had no gene match. The CDR3 DNA sequence: TGTGCCTCAATACAGGGGGACACCGGGGAGCTGTTTTTT. Its translation: CASIQGDTGELFF.

CDR3 sequence: CAWKDWGSNQPQHF. The CDR3 DNA reads as TGTGCCTGGAAGGATTGGGGTAGCAATCAGCCCCAGCATTTT. The J gene is TRBJ1-5, the V gene TRBV30, with no clear D. This CDR3 is built from 14 residues. Germline V lookup: CDR1 GTSNPN, CDR2 SVGIG (reference sequence). The V end was cut by 4 bases, the J end by 0 bases, with 10 bases between.

The chain links TRBV6-1 to TRBJ1-1; D gene unclear. Germline V gene sequence: CDR1 MNHNS, CDR2 SASEGT. V lost 7 bases and J 1 base, leaving 13 bases between the germline ends. The CDR3 loop spans 14 amino acids. CDR3 sequence reads: CASTSFEGNTEAFF. The CDR3 nucleotides read TGTGCCAGCACCTCGTTCGAAGGGAACACTGAAGCTTTCTTT.

This clonotype was observed many times. The V gene is TRBV6-2 or TRBV6-3, the J gene TRBJ2-2; TRBD2 aligns across 9 bases. CDR3 length equals 17 residues. Trimming took 5 bases from V and 1 from J; bases not matched to a gene: 8. Germline V gene data show CDR1 as MNHEY and CDR2 as SVGEGT. CDR3 coding DNA: TGTGCCAGCAGTCGCCGGCCTAGCGGGAAGAACACCGGGGAGCTGTTTTTT. Protein product: CASSRRPSGKNTGELFF.

This clonotype was seen at least ten times. In DNA form, the CDR3 reads TGTGCCAGCAGAAGACAGGGCAGCAATCAGCCCCAGCATTTT. It is translated as CASRRQGSNQPQHF. The genes are TRBV2 and TRBJ1-5; TRBD1 agrees at 7 bases. The length of the CDR3 is 14 residues. Trimming cost V 6 bases and J 1 base; bases outside gene matches: 3. Germline V lookup: CDR1 SNHLY, CDR2 FYNNEI.

There are many counts of this clonotype. This rearrangement joins TRBV11-1 to TRBJ1-1; 9 nucleotides line up with TRBD1. The CDR3 totals 16 residues. CDR1 SGHAT and CDR2 FQDESV come from the germline V gene (reference sequence). V was clipped by 2 bases and J by 2 bases; unmatched bases: 6. Here the CDR3 reads CASSLKPGQGNTEAFF. As DNA, the CDR3 is TGTGCCAGCAGCTTAAAACCGGGACAGGGTAACACTGAAGCTTTCTTT. Supplemented by reference TRBV11-1 and TRBJ1-1, the full variable domain reads EAEVAQSPRYKITEKSQAVAFWCDPISGHATLYWYRQILGQGPELLVQFQDESVVDDSQLPKDRFSAERLKGVDSTLKIQPAELGDSAMYLCASSLKPGQGNTEAFFGQGTRLTVV.

Comments on this clonotype: Here the CDR3 omits its conserved ending phenylalanine or tryptophan, so a read error is the likely source. The chain combines TRBV10-3 with TRBJ2-2; TRBD2 matches at 9 bases. The germline gives CDR1 ENHRY, CDR2 SYGVKD. Trimming took 3 bases from V and 4 from J; bases not matched to a gene: 9. The CDR3 spans 17 residues. The CDR3 DNA is TGTGCCATCAGTGACCCCGGGGTAGCGGGAGCCACCGGGGAGCTGTTTTCT. Translating it yields CAISDPGVAGATGELFS.

The rearrangement links TRBV9 to TRBJ1-6, with D possibly matching TRBD1 (6 bases). Germline CDR1 SGDLS, CDR2 YYNGEE. V dropped 4 bases and J dropped 7 bases, with 18 bases sitting between them. CDR3 length: 16 residues. The CDR3 sequence is CASSPGRGAGNSPLHF. The DNA for the CDR3 is TGTGCCAGCAGCCCCGGCCGGGGGGCCGGGAATTCACCCCTCCACTTT.

This clonotype appeared many times. The gene calls are TRBV10-3 and TRBJ2-2; 9 bases are shared with TRBD2. V was clipped by 5 bases and J by 7 bases; unmatched bases: 2. This CDR3 comprises 13 residues. Germline lookup yields CDR1 ENHRY and CDR2 SYGVKD. CDR3 in amino acids: CAISRTSDGELFF. The DNA of the CDR3 is TGTGCCATCAGTCGGACTAGCGACGGGGAGCTGTTTTTT.

This clonotype has at least ten counts. The V and J genes are TRBV7-2 and TRBJ2-7, with 9 nucleotides matching TRBD1. Germline loops: CDR1 SGHTA, CDR2 FQGNSA. The trim removed 5 bases at V and 3 bases at J, leaving 8 bases unmatched. This CDR3 comprises 15 residues. The CDR3 spells CASSPSGTGLYEQYF. The CDR3 nucleotides read TGTGCCAGCAGCCCGTCCGGGACAGGGCTCTACGAGCAGTACTTC.

This clonotype occurred many times. The chain carries TRBV11-2 and TRBJ2-3, with D perhaps matching TRBD1 (5 bases). The CDR3 has 16 amino acids. V lost 5 bases and J 2 bases, leaving 17 bases between the germline ends. The germline CDR1 and CDR2 sequences are SGHAT and FQNNGV. CDR3 nucleotide sequence: TGTGCCAGCAGCCGAATTGGGGAAGGGGCCACAGATACGCAGTATTTT. Translated: CASSRIGEGATDTQYF. Based on the CDR3 plus reference TRBV11-2 and TRBJ2-3, the full variable domain is EAGVAQSPRYKIIEKRQSVAFWCNPISGHATLYWYQQILGQGPKLLIQFQNNGVVDDSQLPKDRFSAERLKGVDSTLKIQPAKLEDSAVYLCASSRIGEGATDTQYFGPGTRLTVL.

This clonotype was counted many times. The chain has TRBV6-5 and TRBJ2-7; 7 bases are a match to TRBD1. Germline lookup yields CDR1 MNHEY and CDR2 SVGAGI. With V trimmed by 5 bases and J by 2 bases, 9 bases remained unmatched. This CDR3 comprises 15 residues. The CDR3 bases are TGTGCCAGCAGTACCCGGGACAGTAACGCCTACGAGCAGTACTTC. Its protein is CASSTRDSNAYEQYF.

A note on this clonotype: One end of the junction varies from germline; a read error may be responsible. V gene TRBV7-9 combines with J gene TRBJ1-6; D call uncertain. The CDR3 is made up of 15 amino acids. Germline V gene data show CDR1 as SEHNR and CDR2 as FQNEAQ (reference sequence). CDR3 region: CAGSLPAAHNSALHF. CDR3 DNA sequence: TGTGCCGGCAGCTTACCGGCAGCCCATAATTCAGCCCTCCACTTT.

Only a few counts were recorded for this clonotype. V and J are TRBV27 and TRBJ2-7, with D unclear. The germline V and J ends were trimmed by 2 bases and 0 bases, with 8 bases remaining between them. This CDR3 is 14 amino acids long. Germline-derived CDR1 and CDR2 are MNHEY and SMNVEV (reference sequence). CDR3 protein: CASSLREHSYEQYF. DNA of the CDR3: TGTGCCAGCAGTTTAAGGGAACACTCCTACGAGCAGTACTTC.